The 2 T cell receptor beta chains presented below share a single source sample, sequenced in a study of regulatory T cells in long-lasting Graves disease. Time point given: newly diagnosed GD, antithyroid drugs for less than 3 months. RNA isolated from PBMCs was used to make the TCR library. Construction of TCR beta libraries relied on iRepertoire HTBI primers and on Arm-PCR targeting CDR3 regions. One entry per CDR3 protein results from TCRdb running MiXCR on the multiplex PCR reads. The sample lists 520,000 or so distinct CDR3 sequences, around 11% occurring once. This sample was also put to use in a study of T cells in Graves' hyperthyroidism and ophthalmopathy.

The sequences come from peripheral blood mononuclear cells (PBMCs), collected at new diagnosis, from a patient treated with antithyroid drugs. The source of these receptors is a woman aged 25-40 years with Graves disease.

This clonotype was detected many times. The CDR3 region is CASMRGGSPRRDNGYTF. The CDR3 DNA sequence: TGTGCCAGCATGCGGGGAGGGTCCCCGAGGAGGGATAATGGCTACACCTTC. The chain carries TRBV7-8 and TRBJ1-2; no clear D gene. CDR3 length equals 17 residues. Per germline, CDR1 SGHVS and CDR2 FQNEAQ. Trimming stripped 7 bases from V and 6 bases from J, with 27 bases between.

This clonotype showed up many times. The chain joins TRBV9 to TRBJ2-5; 9 bases map to TRBD2. With V trimmed by 0 bases and J by 5 bases, 11 bases remained unmatched. The germline gives CDR1 SGDLS, CDR2 YYNGEE. CDR3 length: 17 amino acids. CDR3 bases: TGTGCCAGCAGCGTAGGGAGTAGCGGGAGCGCTCCGGAGACCCAGTACTTC. Translating gives CASSVGSSGSAPETQYF.